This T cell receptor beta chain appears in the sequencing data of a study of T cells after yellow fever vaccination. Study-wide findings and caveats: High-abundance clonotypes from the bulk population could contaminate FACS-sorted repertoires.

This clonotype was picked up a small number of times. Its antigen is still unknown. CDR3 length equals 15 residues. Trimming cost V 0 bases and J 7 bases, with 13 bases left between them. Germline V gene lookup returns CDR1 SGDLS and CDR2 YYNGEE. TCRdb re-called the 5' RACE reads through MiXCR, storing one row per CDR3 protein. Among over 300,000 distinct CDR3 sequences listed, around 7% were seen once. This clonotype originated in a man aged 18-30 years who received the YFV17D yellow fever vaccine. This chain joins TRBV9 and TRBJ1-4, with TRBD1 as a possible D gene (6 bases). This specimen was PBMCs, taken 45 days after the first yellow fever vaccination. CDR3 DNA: TGTGCCAGCAGCGTAGAGGCAGGGGTCGGTGAAAAACTGTTTTTT. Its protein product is CASSVEAGVGEKLFF.